A selection of T cell receptor beta chains follows, all from one sample in a study of blood T cells in healthy people across ages. TCRdb recomputed calls from the 5' RACE reads with MiXCR, one row per CDR3 protein. This sample has 800,000 or so distinct CDR3 sequences, with less than 80% found just once. Sequences were obtained from blood. The receptor set was obtained from a man aged 25-45 years in good health. CDR3s include the opening cysteine and the closing phenylalanine or tryptophan. The order of the fields is V gene, clone size, J gene, D gene, CDR3 protein, CDR3 DNA. A D gene is named only where the DNA matches it firmly. Clone size is given for some rows only: seen once, a few or many times, or a class if the clone is expanded.

V gene: TRBV6-5
clone size: NA
J gene: TRBJ2-4
D gene: NA
CDR3 protein: CASSPTTTAKNIQYF
CDR3 DNA: TGTGCCAGCAGTCCCACGACGACCGCCAAAAACATTCAGTACTTC

V gene: TRBV11-3
clone size: once
J gene: TRBJ2-1
D gene: TRBD2
CDR3 protein: CASSLFGTSGYNEQFF
CDR3 DNA: TGTGCCAGCAGTTTATTCGGGACTAGCGGGTACAATGAGCAGTTCTTC

V gene: TRBV4-3
clone size: few
J gene: TRBJ2-7
D gene: TRBD2
CDR3 protein: CASSQDFSSGDEQYF
CDR3 DNA: TGCGCCAGCAGCCAAGATTTTTCTAGCGGAGACGAGCAGTACTTC

V gene: TRBV7-9
clone size: NA
J gene: TRBJ1-6
D gene: NA
CDR3 protein: CASSLGPGTNSPLHF
CDR3 DNA: TGTGCCAGCAGCTTAGGTCCAGGAACCAATTCACCCCTCCACTTT

V gene: TRBV6-6
clone size: NA
J gene: TRBJ2-3
D gene: NA
CDR3 protein: CASSSRLGLSTTDTQYF
CDR3 DNA: TGTGCCAGCAGTTCCCGACTGGGACTTTCTACCACAGATACGCAGTATTTT

V gene: TRBV9
clone size: NA
J gene: TRBJ2-7
D gene: TRBD2
CDR3 protein: CASSVGIGLGIWEQYF
CDR3 DNA: TGTGCCAGCAGCGTTGGGATCGGACTAGGCATCTGGGAGCAGTACTTC

V gene: TRBV25-1
clone size: few
J gene: TRBJ1-5
D gene: TRBD1
CDR3 protein: CASSAGGGQPQHF
CDR3 DNA: TGTGCCAGCTCCGCAGGGGGGGGTCAGCCCCAGCATTTT

V gene: TRBV6-6
clone size: NA
J gene: TRBJ2-1
D gene: NA
CDR3 protein: CASSTGLGGNEQFF
CDR3 DNA: TGTGCCAGCAGTACAGGGTTAGGGGGCAATGAGCAGTTCTTC

V gene: TRBV7-2
clone size: NA
J gene: TRBJ1-6
D gene: NA
CDR3 protein: CASSLVSDLSNSPLHF
CDR3 DNA: TGTGCCAGCAGCTTAGTGTCAGACCTATCGAATTCACCCCTCCACTTT

V gene: TRBV20-1
clone size: NA
J gene: TRBJ2-7
D gene: NA
CDR3 protein: CSARGRAVGSYEQYF
CDR3 DNA: TGCAGTGCTAGAGGCAGGGCCGTTGGCTCCTACGAGCAGTACTTC

V gene: TRBV20-1
clone size: NA
J gene: TRBJ1-2
D gene: NA
CDR3 protein: CSARGGFVDGYTF
CDR3 DNA: TGCAGTGCTAGAGGAGGGTTTGTTGATGGCTACACCTTC

V gene: TRBV7-2
clone size: NA
J gene: TRBJ2-2
D gene: NA
CDR3 protein: CASSLEGALNTGEPFF
CDR3 DNA: TGTGCCAGCAGCTTAGAAGGGGCATTGAACACCGGGGAGCCGTTTTTT

V gene: TRBV28
clone size: NA
J gene: TRBJ2-4
D gene: TRBD2
CDR3 protein: CASSLEGLDLAKNIQYF
CDR3 DNA: TGTGCCAGCAGTTTAGAGGGACTAGATCTAGCCAAAAACATTCAGTACTTC

V gene: TRBV11-2
clone size: NA
J gene: TRBJ2-3
D gene: NA
CDR3 protein: CASSPPMVTQYF
CDR3 DNA: TGTGCCAGCAGCCCCCCCATGGTTACGCAGTATTTT

V gene: TRBV4-2
clone size: NA
J gene: TRBJ1-5
D gene: NA
CDR3 protein: CASSQSGQKNQPQHF
CDR3 DNA: TGTGCCAGCAGCCAATCGGGGCAGAAAAACCAGCCCCAGCATTTT

V gene: TRBV7-3
clone size: NA
J gene: TRBJ2-7
D gene: TRBD2
CDR3 protein: CASSLKLAGENEQYF
CDR3 DNA: TGTGCCAGCAGCTTAAAACTAGCGGGGGAAAATGAGCAGTACTTC

V gene: TRBV12-3/TRBV12-4
clone size: NA
J gene: TRBJ2-5
D gene: NA
CDR3 protein: CASTSGPTQETQYF
CDR3 DNA: TGTGCCAGCACCTCTGGGCCTACTCAAGAGACCCAGTACTTC

V gene: TRBV20-1
clone size: once
J gene: TRBJ1-5
D gene: TRBD1
CDR3 protein: CSARRGTGGRGNQPQHF
CDR3 DNA: TGCAGTGCTAGGCGAGGGACAGGTGGGAGAGGCAATCAGCCCCAGCATTTT

V gene: TRBV7-2
clone size: NA
J gene: TRBJ2-5
D gene: TRBD2
CDR3 protein: CASSLVTTGGGPSETQYF
CDR3 DNA: TGTGCCAGCAGCTTAGTGACAACGGGGGGGGGGCCTTCAGAGACCCAGTACTTC

V gene: TRBV5-1
clone size: NA
J gene: TRBJ1-1
D gene: NA
CDR3 protein: CASSLGSTGVAEAFF
CDR3 DNA: TGCGCCAGCAGCTTGGGATCGACAGGAGTGGCTGAAGCTTTCTTT

V gene: TRBV12-3/TRBV12-4
clone size: many
J gene: TRBJ2-3
D gene: NA
CDR3 protein: CASSSHRDPTDTQYF
CDR3 DNA: TGTGCCAGCAGTTCCCACAGGGACCCCACAGATACGCAGTATTTT

V gene: TRBV4-3
clone size: few
J gene: TRBJ1-4
D gene: TRBD1
CDR3 protein: CASSQAGGGEKLFF
CDR3 DNA: TGCGCCAGCAGCCAAGCAGGGGGTGGTGAAAAACTGTTTTTT

V gene: TRBV29-1
clone size: NA
J gene: TRBJ2-3
D gene: TRBD2
CDR3 protein: CSVGIQRGSTDTQYF
CDR3 DNA: TGCAGCGTTGGAATTCAGCGGGGGAGCACAGATACGCAGTATTTT

V gene: TRBV18
clone size: NA
J gene: TRBJ1-2
D gene: NA
CDR3 protein: CAGSPPGSTYGYTF
CDR3 DNA: TGTGCCGGCTCACCACCAGGGTCCACCTATGGCTACACCTTC

V gene: TRBV20-1
clone size: NA
J gene: TRBJ2-3
D gene: TRBD2
CDR3 protein: CSARGWASGSHTDTQYF
CDR3 DNA: TGCAGTGCTAGAGGGTGGGCTAGCGGGAGCCACACAGATACGCAGTATTTT

V gene: TRBV7-8
clone size: many
J gene: TRBJ2-5
D gene: NA
CDR3 protein: CASTGRGWETQYF
CDR3 DNA: TGTGCCAGCACCGGCAGAGGGTGGGAGACCCAGTACTTC